This T cell receptor (beta chain) originates from a study of T cell responses to AZD1222 COVID-19 vaccine. Sequencing used immunoSEQ multiplex PCR; TCRdb keeps in-frame clones, though not all of them. The table includes tens of thousands of clones, 92% detected once. Germline CDR1 and CDR2: MRHNA and SNTAGT. This CDR3 region has 13 residues. The V segment lost 6 bases and the J segment 2 bases; nucleotides outside the gene matches: 3. The V call is TRBV6-4, the J call TRBJ1-1; TRBD1 agrees at 7 bases. Sequences were derived from peripheral blood, sampled 28 days after the second AZD1222 dose. This receptor was obtained from an adult who received the AZD1222 COVID-19 vaccine. CDR3 loop: CASSTGANTEAFF. The CDR3 nucleotides read TGTGCCAGCAGCACAGGGGCAAACACTGAAGCTTTCTTT.